The 3 T cell receptor beta chains listed next were all sequenced from one sample in a study of beta chain features in type 1 diabetes. The entirety of the isolated RNA underwent reverse transcription, so expressed TCRB transcripts were sequenced. The protocol was immunoSEQ multiplex PCR, while the TCRdb copy is restricted to in-frame clones and leaves out a portion. The sample consists of around 500,000 clones, over 10% of them appearing once. The sample consisted of naive CD4+ T cells from blood. All receptors come from a young woman in good health.

The chain carries TRBV10-2 and TRBJ2-5; 7 positions agree with TRBD2. The V segment lost 2 bases and the J segment 4 bases; nucleotides outside the gene matches: 7. The CDR3 covers 15 residues. Per germline, CDR1 WSHSY and CDR2 SAAADI. The DNA for the CDR3 is TGCGCCAGCAGTGAGGTGGCGCGGGGGAGAGAGACCCAGTACTTC. It encodes CASSEVARGRETQYF.

This chain uses TRBV7-2 with TRBJ2-1; TRBD2 is a possible D gene (5 bases). V lost 1 base and J 2 bases, leaving 9 bases between the germline ends. The germline V gene has CDR1 SGHTA and CDR2 FQGNSA. The CDR3 extends over 15 amino acids. The CDR3 loop reads CASSLGAATYNEQFF. The CDR3 bases are TGTGCCAGCAGCTTAGGAGCGGCCACCTACAATGAGCAGTTCTTC.

This clone was seen only a few times. The chain recombines TRBV29-1 with TRBJ1-1; the match to TRBD1 covers 7 bases. J was trimmed by 1 base and V by 7 bases; bases with no gene match: 6. Germline V gene sequence: CDR1 SQVTM, CDR2 ANQGSEA. This CDR3 has 13 amino acids. CDR3 DNA sequence: TGCAGCGGTACAGGGGCGGGGAACACTGAAGCTTTCTTT. This sequence encodes CSGTGAGNTEAFF.